The subject of this entry is one T cell receptor (beta chain). Its antigen is unknown. The data were taken from a study of T cell responses to AZD1222 COVID-19 vaccine. Points from the study as a whole: No repertoire was sampled before or during the peak T cell response, only after it. Dominant CD4 TCR responses targeted spike regions 160-218 and 743-854. Clonal diversity was possibly underestimated; the donors were predominantly white British and more often female.

CDR3 length: 14 amino acids. Trimming cost V 2 bases and J 9 bases, with 17 bases left between them. Germline V gene data show CDR1 as MNHNS and CDR2 as SASEGT. Libraries were prepared by immunoSEQ multiplex PCR; TCRdb keeps only in-frame clonotypes and omits some of them. The repertoire holds about 140,000 clones, with about 92% as singletons. V gene TRBV6-1 combines with J gene TRBJ2-7; D is possibly TRBD1 (6 bases). The sample here was peripheral blood, taken after recovery from COVID-19. The sequence was obtained from an adult who had recovered from COVID-19. This CDR3 is CASSEPGQYFPQYF. The CDR3 nucleotides are TGTGCCAGCAGTGAACCGGGACAATACTTCCCGCAGTACTTC.